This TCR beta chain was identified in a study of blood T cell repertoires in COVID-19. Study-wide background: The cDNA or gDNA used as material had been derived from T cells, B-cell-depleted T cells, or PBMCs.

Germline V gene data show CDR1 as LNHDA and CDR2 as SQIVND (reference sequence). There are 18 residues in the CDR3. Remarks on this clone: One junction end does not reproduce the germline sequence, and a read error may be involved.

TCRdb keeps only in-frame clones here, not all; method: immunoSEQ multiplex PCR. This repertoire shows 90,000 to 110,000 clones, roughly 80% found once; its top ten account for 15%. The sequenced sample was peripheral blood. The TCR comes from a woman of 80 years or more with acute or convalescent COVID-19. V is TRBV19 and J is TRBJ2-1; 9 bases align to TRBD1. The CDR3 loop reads CASSKYGTGRNSDNEQFF. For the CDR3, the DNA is TGTGCCAGTAGTAAATATGGGACAGGGAGGAACTCCGACAATGAGCAGTTCTTC. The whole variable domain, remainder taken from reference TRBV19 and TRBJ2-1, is DGGITQSPKYLFRKEGQNVTLSCEQNLNHDAMYWYRQDPGQGLRLIYYSQIVNDFQKGDIAEGYSVSREKKESFPLTVTSAQKNPTAFYLCASSKYGTGRNSDNEQFFGPGTRLTVL.